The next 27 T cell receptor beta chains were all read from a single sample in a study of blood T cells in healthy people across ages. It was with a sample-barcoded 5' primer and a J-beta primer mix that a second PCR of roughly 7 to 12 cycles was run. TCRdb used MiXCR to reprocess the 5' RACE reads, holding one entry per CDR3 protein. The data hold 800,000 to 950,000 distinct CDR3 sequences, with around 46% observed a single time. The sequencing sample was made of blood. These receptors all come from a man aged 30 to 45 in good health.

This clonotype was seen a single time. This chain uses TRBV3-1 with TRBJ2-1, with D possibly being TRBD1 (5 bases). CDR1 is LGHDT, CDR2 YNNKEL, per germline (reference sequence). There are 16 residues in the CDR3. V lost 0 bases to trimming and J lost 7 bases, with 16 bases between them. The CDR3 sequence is CASSQEWTRPRNEQFF. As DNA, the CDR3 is TGTGCCAGCAGCCAAGAATGGACAAGGCCAAGGAATGAGCAGTTCTTC.

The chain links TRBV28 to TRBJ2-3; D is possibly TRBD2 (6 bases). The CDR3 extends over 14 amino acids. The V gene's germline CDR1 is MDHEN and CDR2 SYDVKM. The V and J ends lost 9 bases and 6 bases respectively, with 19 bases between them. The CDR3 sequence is CASYNRDSYDTQYF. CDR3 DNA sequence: TGTGCCAGTTACAACCGGGACTCTTATGATACGCAGTATTTT. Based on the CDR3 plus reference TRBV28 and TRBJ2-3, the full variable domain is DVKVTQSSRYLVKRTGEKVFLECVQDMDHENMFWYRQDPGLGLRLIYFSYDVKMKEKGDIPEGYSVSREKKERFSLILESASTNQTSMYLCASYNRDSYDTQYFGPGTRLTVL.

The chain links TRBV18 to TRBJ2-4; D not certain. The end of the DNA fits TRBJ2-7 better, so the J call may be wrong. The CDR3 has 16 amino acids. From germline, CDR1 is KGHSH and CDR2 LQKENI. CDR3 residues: CASSPLVTNSPHEQYF. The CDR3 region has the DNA TGTGCCAGCTCACCACTCGTCACAAATTCCCCCCACGAGCAGTACTTC.

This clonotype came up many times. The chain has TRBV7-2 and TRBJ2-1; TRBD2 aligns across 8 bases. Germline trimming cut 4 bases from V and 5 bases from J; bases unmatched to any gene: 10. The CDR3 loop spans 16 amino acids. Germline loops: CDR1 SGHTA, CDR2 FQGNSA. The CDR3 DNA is TGTGCCAGCAGCTCCCAAGCGGGGGCTACCAACAATGAGCAGTTCTTC. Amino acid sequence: CASSSQAGATNNEQFF.

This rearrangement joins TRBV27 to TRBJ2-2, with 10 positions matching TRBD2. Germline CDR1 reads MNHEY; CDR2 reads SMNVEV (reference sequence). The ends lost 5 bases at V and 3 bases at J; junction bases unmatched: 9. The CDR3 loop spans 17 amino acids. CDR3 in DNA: TGTGCCAGCAGTCCGCCAAGACTAGCGGGTCACACCGGGGAGCTGTTTTTT. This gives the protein CASSPPRLAGHTGELFF.

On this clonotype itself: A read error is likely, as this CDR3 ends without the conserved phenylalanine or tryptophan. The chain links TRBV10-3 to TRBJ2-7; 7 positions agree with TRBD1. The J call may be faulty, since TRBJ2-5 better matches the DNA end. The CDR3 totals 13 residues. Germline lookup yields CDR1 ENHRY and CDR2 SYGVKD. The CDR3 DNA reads TGTGCCATCAGATCGACAGGGCAAGAGACCCAGTACTTA. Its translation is CAIRSTGQETQYL.

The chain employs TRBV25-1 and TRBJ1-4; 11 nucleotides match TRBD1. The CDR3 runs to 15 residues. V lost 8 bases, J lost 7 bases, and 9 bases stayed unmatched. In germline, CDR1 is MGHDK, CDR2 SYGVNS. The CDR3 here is CASGPRTGGVEKLFF. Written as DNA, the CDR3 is TGTGCCAGCGGCCCTAGGACAGGGGGCGTTGAAAAACTGTTTTTT.

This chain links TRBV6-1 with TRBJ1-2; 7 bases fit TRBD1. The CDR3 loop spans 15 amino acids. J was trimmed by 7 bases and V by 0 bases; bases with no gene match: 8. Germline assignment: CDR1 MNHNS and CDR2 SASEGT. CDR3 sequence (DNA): TGTGCCAGCAGTGAAGCGCACAGGGGATTTGCTGGCTACACCTTC. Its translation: CASSEAHRGFAGYTF.

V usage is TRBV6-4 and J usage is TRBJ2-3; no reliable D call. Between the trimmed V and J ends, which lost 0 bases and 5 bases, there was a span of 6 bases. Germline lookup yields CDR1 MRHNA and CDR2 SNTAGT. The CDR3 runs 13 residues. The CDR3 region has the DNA TGTGCCAGCAGTGACTCGCCCAAAGATACGCAGTATTTT. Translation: CASSDSPKDTQYF.

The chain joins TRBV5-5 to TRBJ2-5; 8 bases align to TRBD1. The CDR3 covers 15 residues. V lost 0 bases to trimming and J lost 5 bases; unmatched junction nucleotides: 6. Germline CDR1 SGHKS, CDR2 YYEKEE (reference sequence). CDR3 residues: CASSLAPGGHETQYF. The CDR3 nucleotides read TGTGCCAGCAGCTTGGCCCCAGGGGGCCATGAGACCCAGTACTTC.

CDR3 nucleotides: TGTGCCAGCAGTTCGGGACAGAAAAACCACAATGAGCAGTTCTTC. Protein product: CASSSGQKNHNEQFF. This rearrangement joins TRBV6-5 to TRBJ2-1; 7 nucleotides match TRBD1. CDR3 length: 15 amino acids. V shed 4 bases and J 5 bases; nucleotides not matched to a gene: 8. Germline assignment: CDR1 MNHEY and CDR2 SVGAGI.

The CDR3 region is CSAQLAGGQETQYF. The CDR3 DNA follows: TGCAGTGCGCAACTAGCGGGCGGCCAAGAGACCCAGTACTTC. The chain joins TRBV20-1 to TRBJ2-5; 9 nucleotides line up with TRBD2. CDR1 is DFQATT and CDR2 is SNEGSKA in the germline V gene (reference sequence). CDR3 length: 14 residues. V trimming: 6 bases; J trimming: 1 base; junction bases outside the gene matches: 6.

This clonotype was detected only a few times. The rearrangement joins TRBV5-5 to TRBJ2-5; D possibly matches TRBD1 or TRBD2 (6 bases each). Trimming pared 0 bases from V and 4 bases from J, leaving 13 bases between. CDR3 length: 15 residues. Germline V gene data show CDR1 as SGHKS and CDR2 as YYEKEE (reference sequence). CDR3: CASSLAGALRETQYF. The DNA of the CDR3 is TGTGCCAGCAGCTTGGCGGGGGCCTTGAGAGAGACCCAGTACTTC.

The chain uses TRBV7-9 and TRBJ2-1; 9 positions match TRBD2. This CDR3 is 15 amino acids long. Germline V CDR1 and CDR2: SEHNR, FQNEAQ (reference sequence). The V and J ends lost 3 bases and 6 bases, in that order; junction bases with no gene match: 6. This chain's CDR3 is CASSFQRGAGNEQFF. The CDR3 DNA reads TGTGCCAGCAGCTTCCAGCGGGGGGCAGGCAATGAGCAGTTCTTC.

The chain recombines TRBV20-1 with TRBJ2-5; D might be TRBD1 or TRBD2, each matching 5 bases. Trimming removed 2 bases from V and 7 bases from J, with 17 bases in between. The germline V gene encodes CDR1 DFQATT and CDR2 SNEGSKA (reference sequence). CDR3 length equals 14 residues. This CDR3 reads CSARTPGLDGTQYF. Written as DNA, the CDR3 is TGCAGTGCTAGAACCCCGGGGCTCGATGGGACCCAGTACTTC.

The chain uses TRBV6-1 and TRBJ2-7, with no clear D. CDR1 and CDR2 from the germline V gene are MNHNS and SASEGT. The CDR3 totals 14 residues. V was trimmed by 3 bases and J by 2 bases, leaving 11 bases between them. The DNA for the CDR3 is TGTGCCAGCAGTGATGGAAACCGAGCCTACGAGCAGTACTTC. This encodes CASSDGNRAYEQYF.

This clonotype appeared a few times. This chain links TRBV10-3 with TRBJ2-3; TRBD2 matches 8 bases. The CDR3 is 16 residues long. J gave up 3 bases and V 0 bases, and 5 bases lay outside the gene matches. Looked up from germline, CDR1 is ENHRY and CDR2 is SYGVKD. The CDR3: CAISESKSGGTDTQYF. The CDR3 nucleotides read TGTGCCATCAGTGAGTCTAAAAGCGGGGGTACAGATACGCAGTATTTT.

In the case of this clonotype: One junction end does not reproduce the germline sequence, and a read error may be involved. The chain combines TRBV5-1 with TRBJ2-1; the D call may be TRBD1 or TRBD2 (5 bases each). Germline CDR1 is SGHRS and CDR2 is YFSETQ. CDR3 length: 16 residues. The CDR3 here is CASSLVIQEVYSEQFF. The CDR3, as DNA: TGCGCCAGCAGCTTGGTGATACAGGAGGTATACAGTGAGCAGTTCTTC.

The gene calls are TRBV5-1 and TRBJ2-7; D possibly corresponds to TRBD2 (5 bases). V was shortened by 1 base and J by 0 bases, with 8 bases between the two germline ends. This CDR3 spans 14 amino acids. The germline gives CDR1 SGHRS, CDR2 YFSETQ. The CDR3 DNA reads TGCGCCAGCAGCTTGCTAGCCTCCTCCTACGAGCAGTACTTC. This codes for CASSLLASSYEQYF. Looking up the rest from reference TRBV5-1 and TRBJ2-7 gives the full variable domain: KAGVTQTPRYLIKTRGQQVTLSCSPISGHRSVSWYQQTPGQGLQFLFEYFSETQRNKGNFPGRFSGRQFSNSRSEMNVSTLELGDSALYLCASSLLASSYEQYFGPGTRLTVT.

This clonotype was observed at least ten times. CDR3 DNA: TGTGCCAGCAGTTCCCGGGGAGGAGGTCTAAACATTCAGTACTTC. This codes for CASSSRGGGLNIQYF. The chain employs TRBV12-3 or TRBV12-4 and TRBJ2-4, with a possible D match to TRBD2 (6 bases). The CDR3 is 15 residues long. Trimming took 4 bases from V and 6 from J, leaving 16 bases between them.

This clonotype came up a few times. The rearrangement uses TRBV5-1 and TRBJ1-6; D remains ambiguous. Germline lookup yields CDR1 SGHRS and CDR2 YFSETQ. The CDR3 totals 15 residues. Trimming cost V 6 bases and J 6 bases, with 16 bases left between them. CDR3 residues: CASNEGNVGNSPLHF. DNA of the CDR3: TGCGCCAGCAATGAGGGTAACGTAGGTAATTCACCCCTCCACTTT.

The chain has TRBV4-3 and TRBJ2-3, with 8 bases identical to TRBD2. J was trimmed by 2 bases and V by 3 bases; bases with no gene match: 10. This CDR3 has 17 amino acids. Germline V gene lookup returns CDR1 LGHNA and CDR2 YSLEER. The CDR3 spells CASSQEPGGDHTDTQYF. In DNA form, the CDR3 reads TGCGCCAGCAGCCAGGAGCCGGGGGGGGACCACACAGATACGCAGTATTTT.

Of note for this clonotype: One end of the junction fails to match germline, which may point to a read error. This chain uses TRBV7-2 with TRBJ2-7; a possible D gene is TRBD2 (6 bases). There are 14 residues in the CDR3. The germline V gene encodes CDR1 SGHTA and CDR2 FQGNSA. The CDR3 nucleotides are TGTGCCAGCAGCTTGACCCGGGGGAGTGACGAGCGGTACTTC. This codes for CASSLTRGSDERYF.

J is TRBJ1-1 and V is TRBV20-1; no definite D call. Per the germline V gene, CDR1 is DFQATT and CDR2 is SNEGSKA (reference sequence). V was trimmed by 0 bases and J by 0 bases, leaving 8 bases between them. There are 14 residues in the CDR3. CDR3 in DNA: TGCAGTGCTAGAGATGTAGGGCTGAACACTGAAGCTTTCTTT. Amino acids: CSARDVGLNTEAFF.

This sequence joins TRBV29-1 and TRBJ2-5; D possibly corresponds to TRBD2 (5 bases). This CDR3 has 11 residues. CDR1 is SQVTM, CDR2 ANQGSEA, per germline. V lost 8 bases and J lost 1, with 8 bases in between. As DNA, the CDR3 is TGCAGCTCACGGGGCCAAGAGACCCAGTACTTC. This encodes CSSRGQETQYF.

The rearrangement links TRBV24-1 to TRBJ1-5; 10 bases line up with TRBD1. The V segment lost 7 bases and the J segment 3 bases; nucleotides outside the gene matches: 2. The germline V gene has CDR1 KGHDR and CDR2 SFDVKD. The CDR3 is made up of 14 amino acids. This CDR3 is CATRGQGDNQPQHF. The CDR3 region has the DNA TGTGCCACCAGAGGACAGGGGGACAATCAGCCCCAGCATTTT.

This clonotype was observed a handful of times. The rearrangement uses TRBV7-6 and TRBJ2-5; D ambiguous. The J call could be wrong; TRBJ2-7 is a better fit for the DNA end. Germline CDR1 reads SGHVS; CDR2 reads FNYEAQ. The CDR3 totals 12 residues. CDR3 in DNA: TGTGCCAGCAGCCATTCGTCCCCCGAGCAGTACTTC. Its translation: CASSHSSPEQYF.